This is a list of T cell receptor beta chains from one sample in a study of cytomegalovirus exposure and HLA in healthy donors. Measured with immunoSEQ multiplex PCR; TCRdb has only the in-frame clones, and not every one. This repertoire shows under 200,000 clones, 77% found once; its top ten account for about 7.9%. Sequencing used PBMCs. Source of these receptors: a male donor in good health and CMV-seropositive. Each CDR3 is given with its conserved first and last residue. D genes are given only for firm matches. The size of a clone is reported for some rows only, either as once, few or many, or as a class for expanded clones.

TRBV27	-	TRBJ1-1	-	TGTGCCAGCAGTCTGGGGCAGGCTAACGGCTTGAACACTGAAGCTTTCTTT	CASSLGQANGLNTEAFF
TRBV9	-	TRBJ2-5	TRBD2	TGTGCCAGCAGCGTAGGCGGGGGGGCCTGGTATGGAGAGACCCAGTACTTC	CASSVGGGAWYGETQYF
TRBV27	-	TRBJ2-3	-	TGTGCCAGTTCCTTCGGGGGTGGTACGCAGTATTTT	CASSFGGGTQYF
TRBV18	-	TRBJ1-6	TRBD1	TGTGCCAGCTCGCTACAGACAGGGGGTACAAGCTCACCCCTCCACTTT	CASSLQTGGTSSPLHF
TRBV5-1	-	TRBJ2-3	-	TGCGCCAGCAGCTTGGGACCGGGAAAGGCAGATACGCAGTATTTT	CASSLGPGKADTQYF
TRBV5-1	-	TRBJ2-4	-	TGCGCCAGCAGCTTGGAGGGGAACATTCAGTACTTC	CASSLEGNIQYF
TRBV6-1	-	TRBJ2-5	TRBD2	TGTGCCAGCAGAGCCTCCGGGACTAGTGAAGAGACCCAGTACTTC	CASRASGTSEETQYF
TRBV5-1	once	TRBJ2-7	TRBD1	TGCGCCAGCAGCCCTGGGACAGGGGCCTACGAGCAGTACTTC	CASSPGTGAYEQYF
TRBV5-5	-	TRBJ1-1	-	TGTGCCAGCTCGCGACAGACAATCATGAACACTGAAGCTTTCTTT	CASSRQTIMNTEAFF
TRBV5-1	-	TRBJ2-5	-	TGCGCCAGCAGCTTAGATATTGGCGAGACCCAGTACTTC	CASSLDIGETQYF
TRBV2	-	TRBJ2-4	-	TGTGCCAGCATGGCCCTGACAGGCCCCAAAAACATTCAGTACTTC	CASMALTGPKNIQYF
TRBV9	-	TRBJ1-6	-	TGTGCCAGCAGCCCCCCGAGACCCCTCCACTTT	CASSPPRPLHF
TRBV2	-	TRBJ1-1	-	TGTGCCAGCAGTGATGACTCGAGAACTGAAGCTTTCTTT	CASSDDSRTEAFF
TRBV2	-	TRBJ1-2	-	TGTGCCAGCAGAAAGACGGGACTTAACTATGGCTACACCTTC	CASRKTGLNYGYTF
TRBV29-1	few	TRBJ1-2	-	TGCAGCGTTCTCAGGGGAGATGGCTACACCTTC	CSVLRGDGYTF
TRBV5-1	-	TRBJ2-2	TRBD1	TGCGCCAGCAGCTTAATACCGGGACAGGCGGGTGAGCTGTTTTTT	CASSLIPGQAGELFF
TRBV20-1	-	TRBJ1-1	-	TGCAGTGCTAGCGAGAGTTGTGAAGCTTTCTTT	CSASESCEAFF
TRBV5-5	-	TRBJ2-3	TRBD2	TGTGCCAGCAGCTCCGGGGCGGGGGTGACAGATACGCAGTATTTT	CASSSGAGVTDTQYF
TRBV13	-	TRBJ1-2	TRBD1	TGTGCCAGCACTGAGGGCAGGGGGTCGGGCTACACCTTC	CASTEGRGSGYTF
TRBV6-1	-	TRBJ1-5	TRBD1	TGTGCCAGCAGTGTAAGACAGGGAGAGGACCCGCCCCAGCATTTT	CASSVRQGEDPPQHF
TRBV7-9	-	TRBJ1-5	-	TGTGCCAGCAGCTTAGAAGGGACAAGCAATCAGCCCCAGCATTTT	CASSLEGTSNQPQHF
TRBV6-1	few	TRBJ1-2	-	TGTGCCAGCAGTGTTAACACCAAAAACTATGGCTACACCTTC	CASSVNTKNYGYTF
TRBV5-6	-	TRBJ1-4	TRBD1	TGTGCCAGCAGCTTGGGGAGGGGGCGATCTAATGAAAAACTGTTTTTT	CASSLGRGRSNEKLFF
TRBV10-3	once	TRBJ1-2	-	TGTGCCATCCCGGCTGGGGGTTCAGCGGGGGGGTACACCTTC	CAIPAGGSAGGYTF
TRBV6-1	-	TRBJ1-5	-	TGTGCCAGCAGTACCTACCTAGAGGCCAATCAGCCCCAGCATTTT	CASSTYLEANQPQHF
TRBV5-6	-	TRBJ1-3	-	TGTGCCAGCAGCTTGGGAGGGGGAGGAAACACCATATATTTT	CASSLGGGGNTIYF
TRBV5-4	-	TRBJ2-2	TRBD2	TGTGCCAGCAGCTTCGGGCGCGGGGGGAACACCGGGGAGCTGTTTTTT	CASSFGRGGNTGELFF